This entry lists 27 T cell receptor beta chains sequenced from one sample in a study of T cell responses to AZD1222 COVID-19 vaccine. Sequencing used immunoSEQ multiplex PCR; TCRdb keeps in-frame clones, though not all of them. The sample has some 130,000 clones; 65% to 90% are singletons. Sequenced here: peripheral blood, sampled 28 days after the second dose of the MenACWY control vaccine. Source of these receptors: an adult who received the MenACWY meningococcal vaccine as a control.

This sequence joins TRBV3-1 (or the pseudogene TRBV3-2) and TRBJ1-4, with a tentative D call TRBD1 (5 bases). V dropped 2 bases and J dropped 0 bases, with 22 bases sitting between them. The CDR3 is 20 residues long. Looked up from germline, CDR1 is LGHDT and CDR2 is YNNKEL (reference sequence). CDR3: CASSQPFQGVQNPTNEKLFF. The CDR3 nucleotides are TGTGCCAGCAGCCAACCGTTTCAAGGGGTACAAAATCCAACTAATGAAAAACTGTTTTTT.

The CDR3 coding sequence is TGCGCCAGCAGCTTGGCCAATCAGGGCTACGAGCAGTACTTC. Its protein product is CASSLANQGYEQYF. The J gene is TRBJ2-7, the V gene TRBV5-1; possibly TRBD1 for D (5 bases). The CDR3 is made up of 14 amino acids. The V and J ends lost 0 bases and 3 bases respectively, with 10 bases between them. Germline values: CDR1 SGHRS, CDR2 YFSETQ.

The V and J genes are TRBV7-9 and TRBJ2-1; 11 bases agree with TRBD2. This CDR3 is built from 19 residues. Germline trimming cut 5 bases from V and 2 bases from J; bases unmatched to any gene: 14. Germline CDR1 is SEHNR and CDR2 is FQNEAQ (reference sequence). CDR3 sequence (DNA): TGTGCCAGCAGCCCGGGGGGACTAGCGGTCCAAGGGGCCTACAATGAGCAGTTCTTC. This sequence encodes CASSPGGLAVQGAYNEQFF.

The genes are TRBV28 and TRBJ1-5; D is ambiguous. Germline CDR1 reads MDHEN; CDR2 reads SYDVKM. Trimming left V 6 bases short and J 2 bases short, with 8 bases between. The CDR3 has 13 residues. The CDR3 spells CASSLSGNQPQHF. Written as DNA, the CDR3 is TGTGCCAGCAGCTTAAGCGGCAATCAGCCCCAGCATTTT.

The chain recombines TRBV7-2 with TRBJ2-3; TRBD2 might be the D (6 bases). The CDR3 loop spans 16 amino acids. CDR1 is SGHTA and CDR2 is FQGNSA in the germline V gene. V lost 5 bases to trimming and J lost 0 bases, with 15 bases between them. Here the CDR3 reads CASSPSLGRSTDTQYF. CDR3 sequence (DNA): TGTGCCAGCAGCCCATCGCTGGGGAGGAGCACAGATACGCAGTATTTT.

This clone showed up just once. The V gene is TRBV28, the J gene TRBJ1-3, with no clear D. The V and J ends lost 7 bases and 4 bases respectively, with 8 bases between them. The CDR3 runs 12 residues. Per germline, CDR1 MDHEN and CDR2 SYDVKM. DNA for the CDR3: TGTGCCAGCACCCTAACGGGAAACACCATATATTTT. Translating gives CASTLTGNTIYF.

The gene calls are TRBV14 and TRBJ1-1; 7 nucleotides agree with TRBD1. Per the germline V gene, CDR1 is SGHDN and CDR2 is FVKESK. Trimming removed 5 bases from V and 4 bases from J; junction bases left unmatched: 4. There are 13 residues in the CDR3. CDR3 coding DNA: TGTGCCAGCAGCGGACAGGTTGGCACTGAAGCTTTCTTT. This translates into CASSGQVGTEAFF.

Note on this clone: One junction end disagrees with the germline gene, perhaps due to a read error. The chain links TRBV3-1 (or the pseudogene TRBV3-2) to TRBJ2-2; D may be TRBD2 (5 bases). The CDR3 length is 14 residues. Germline CDR1 LGHDT, CDR2 YNNKEL (reference sequence). For the CDR3, the DNA is TGTGCCAGCAGCCAAGAAGGTCGCGTCGGGAAGCTGTTTTTT. It is translated as CASSQEGRVGKLFF.

This clone has only one observation. Other DNA sequences in this specimen translate into the identical CDR3. This chain connects TRBV19 to TRBJ1-6; no reliable D call. V was trimmed by 10 bases and J by 6 bases, leaving 13 bases between them. Per the germline V gene, CDR1 is LNHDA and CDR2 is SQIVND (reference sequence). The CDR3 runs to 13 residues. CDR3 nucleotide sequence: TGTGCCACCGGACCAGGCTTTAATTCACCCCTCCACTTT. Protein sequence: CATGPGFNSPLHF.

V and J are TRBV7-9 and TRBJ2-5, with D possibly TRBD2 on 5 matching bases. The V gene lost 6 bases and the J gene lost 7 bases, with 30 bases spanning the gap. The CDR3 is made up of 18 amino acids. Germline V gives CDR1 SEHNR, CDR2 FQNEAQ (reference sequence). This chain's CDR3 is CASSPSRWTSPGWGTQYF. The CDR3, as DNA: TGTGCCAGCAGTCCATCCCGGTGGACTTCGCCTGGATGGGGGACCCAGTACTTC.

V gene TRBV23-1 combines with J gene TRBJ2-2, with TRBD2 identical over 7 bases. TRBV23-1 is identified as an open reading frame with a role that is uncertain. The CDR3 consists of 16 residues. The junction had 5 bases not matched to a gene; V was cut back by 0 bases and J by 4 bases. CDR3 in DNA: TGCGCCAGCAGTCAATCGTGGAGGGAGGGCACCGGGGAGCTGTTTTTT. Amino acid sequence: CASSQSWREGTGELFF.

This clone was observed a few times. This chain joins TRBV11-3 and TRBJ1-1, with D uncertain. Trimming removed 11 bases from V and 5 bases from J, with 9 bases in between. Germline V CDR1 and CDR2: SGHNT, YENEEA. The CDR3 runs 10 residues. This chain's CDR3 is CAPEQTEAFF. CDR3 nucleotide sequence: TGTGCCCCAGAACAAACTGAAGCTTTCTTT.

V and J are TRBV28 and TRBJ2-1; D is perhaps TRBD2 (6 bases). V was clipped by 9 bases and J by 2 bases, with 8 bases between them. The CDR3 consists of 12 residues. The germline V gene encodes CDR1 MDHEN and CDR2 SYDVKM. The CDR3 region is CASRGTYNEQFF. The CDR3 DNA reads TGTGCCAGTCGGGGGACCTACAATGAGCAGTTCTTC. Together with reference TRBV28 and TRBJ2-1, the CDR3 gives the full variable domain: DVKVTQSSRYLVKRTGEKVFLECVQDMDHENMFWYRQDPGLGLRLIYFSYDVKMKEKGDIPEGYSVSREKKERFSLILESASTNQTSMYLCASRGTYNEQFFGPGTRLTVL.

The V gene is TRBV12-5, the J gene TRBJ2-1, with TRBD1 matching 8 bases. Trimming at V came to 6 bases and at J to 9 bases, leaving 4 bases not matched to a gene. The germline gives CDR1 LGHNT, CDR2 FRNRAP. The CDR3 consists of 12 residues. The CDR3 bases are TGTGCTAGTGGAAGACAGGGGACTGAGCAGTTCTTC. It codes for CASGRQGTEQFF.

The genes are TRBV5-1 and TRBJ1-2; a possible D gene is TRBD1 (6 bases). Trimming cost V 4 bases and J 8 bases, with 18 bases left between them. Germline CDR1 is SGHRS and CDR2 is YFSETQ. This CDR3 has 14 residues. The CDR3 nucleotides read TGCGCCAGCAGCGCCGCACAGGGACGCGGAGGCTACACCTTC. It yields the protein CASSAAQGRGGYTF.

V is TRBV9 and J is TRBJ2-5; a possible D gene is TRBD2 (6 bases). The CDR3 is 15 amino acids. Germline V gene data show CDR1 as SGDLS and CDR2 as YYNGEE. V lost 0 bases and J 2 bases, leaving 11 bases between the germline ends. The CDR3 loop reads CASSVVGLIQETQYF. The CDR3 coding sequence is TGTGCCAGCAGCGTAGTGGGACTGATACAAGAGACCCAGTACTTC.

This chain uses TRBV27 with TRBJ1-1; D is unresolved. The CDR3 has 15 residues. Germline V gives CDR1 MNHEY, CDR2 SMNVEV (reference sequence). Trimming took off 5 bases at V and 1 base at J, with 14 bases between the two ends. DNA of the CDR3: TGTGCCAGCAGTCGGACCCGGGCGGCGAACACTGAAGCTTTCTTT. It translates to CASSRTRAANTEAFF.

This chain connects TRBV19 to TRBJ1-5; 11 bases fit TRBD1. CDR3 length: 15 amino acids. Per germline, CDR1 LNHDA and CDR2 SQIVND (reference sequence). V trimming: 4 bases; J trimming: 2 bases; junction bases outside the gene matches: 1. This CDR3 reads CASSTGQGGNQPQHF. The CDR3 DNA reads as TGTGCCAGTAGTACGGGACAGGGGGGCAATCAGCCCCAGCATTTT.

The genes are TRBV28 and TRBJ2-7, with 12 bases matching TRBD1. Looked up from germline, CDR1 is MDHEN and CDR2 is SYDVKM. CDR3 size: 14 residues. Unmatched junction bases numbered 2, after V lost 2 bases and J lost 6 bases. This CDR3 reads CASSLGTGGGEQYF. The CDR3 nucleotides are TGTGCCAGCAGTTTAGGGACAGGGGGCGGCGAGCAGTACTTC.

This chain connects TRBV6-5 to TRBJ1-5; D not resolved. V was trimmed by 7 bases and J by 5 bases, leaving 6 bases between them. The CDR3 is 11 amino acids. The germline V gene has CDR1 MNHEY and CDR2 SVGAGI. CDR3 loop: CASMNYQPQHF. The CDR3 bases are TGTGCCAGCATGAACTATCAGCCCCAGCATTTT.

The chain employs TRBV28 and TRBJ2-7; no clear D gene. This CDR3 region has 12 residues. The ends were cut back, 4 bases at V and 3 bases at J, with 7 bases in the middle. Germline loops: CDR1 MDHEN, CDR2 SYDVKM. CDR3 residues: CASSSLNYEQYV. The CDR3 DNA reads TGTGCCAGCAGTTCTCTCAACTACGAGCAGTACGTC.

CDR3: CASSLAGQSGNTIYF. The CDR3 region has the DNA TGTGCCAGCAGTTTAGCCGGGCAGTCTGGAAACACCATATATTTT. The chain has TRBV28 and TRBJ1-3; D call uncertain. In germline, CDR1 is MDHEN, CDR2 SYDVKM. The CDR3 is made up of 15 amino acids. V lost 2 bases to trimming and J lost 1 base, with 9 bases between them.

This chain joins TRBV2 and TRBJ1-1, with 9 bases identical to TRBD1. The V and J ends lost 6 bases and 2 bases, in that order; junction bases with no gene match: 4. CDR3 length equals 14 residues. Germline-derived CDR1 and CDR2 are SNHLY and FYNNEI. The CDR3 loop reads CASRSGQGNTEAFF. DNA of the CDR3: TGTGCCAGCAGATCGGGACAGGGAAACACTGAAGCTTTCTTT.

The chain links TRBV20-1 to TRBJ1-1; 7 nucleotides agree with TRBD1. CDR3 length equals 11 residues. Germline V gene sequence: CDR1 DFQATT, CDR2 SNEGSKA (reference sequence). With 8 bases clipped from V and 4 bases from J, the junction kept 4 bases outside the gene matches. The CDR3 here is CSRQGSTEAFF. Here the CDR3 DNA reads TGCAGTCGACAGGGCAGCACTGAAGCTTTCTTT.

The chain combines TRBV5-1 with TRBJ2-2; tentative D call: TRBD2 (5 bases). This CDR3 has 17 residues. Germline CDR1 reads SGHRS; CDR2 reads YFSETQ. Trimming took off 5 bases at V and 1 base at J, with 18 bases between the two ends. Written as DNA, the CDR3 is TGCGCCAGCAGAGTGAGGGTGGGCGAGGGGAACACCGGGGAGCTGTTTTTT. Protein: CASRVRVGEGNTGELFF.

This clone appeared once. The V gene is TRBV5-1, the J gene TRBJ1-1; no reliable D call. The germline gives CDR1 SGHRS, CDR2 YFSETQ. V was trimmed by 3 bases and J by 1 base, leaving 4 bases between them. The CDR3 spans 12 residues. CDR3 in amino acids: CASSYSNTEAFF. The CDR3 DNA reads TGCGCCAGCAGCTACTCGAACACTGAAGCTTTCTTT. The whole variable domain, filled in from reference TRBV5-1 and TRBJ1-1, reads KAGVTQTPRYLIKTRGQQVTLSCSPISGHRSVSWYQQTPGQGLQFLFEYFSETQRNKGNFPGRFSGRQFSNSRSEMNVSTLELGDSALYLCASSYSNTEAFFGQGTRLTVV.

The chain is built from TRBV18 and TRBJ2-3; D is unclear. With 3 bases removed from V and 0 bases from J, the gap between germline ends came to 7 bases. This CDR3 contains 14 residues. Germline loops: CDR1 KGHSH, CDR2 LQKENI. The CDR3 is CASSPRLSTDTQYF. Written as DNA, the CDR3 is TGTGCCAGCTCACCGCGGTTAAGCACAGATACGCAGTATTTT.